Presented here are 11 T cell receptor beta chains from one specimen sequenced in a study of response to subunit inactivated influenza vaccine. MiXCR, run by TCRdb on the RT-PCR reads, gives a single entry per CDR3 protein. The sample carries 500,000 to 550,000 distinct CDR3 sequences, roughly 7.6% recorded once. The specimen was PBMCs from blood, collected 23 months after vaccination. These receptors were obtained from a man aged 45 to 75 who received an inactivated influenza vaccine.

The CDR3 region has the DNA TGTGCCAGCAGCTTAGGAGGCGGGAGGGGGGGTTACAATGAGCAGTTCTTC. Translation gives CASSLGGGRGGYNEQFF. The chain couples TRBV7-6 to TRBJ2-1; 9 bases map to TRBD2. The CDR3 is 17 amino acids. Unmatched junction bases numbered 8, after V lost 1 base and J lost 4 bases. Germline loops: CDR1 SGHVS, CDR2 FNYEAQ.

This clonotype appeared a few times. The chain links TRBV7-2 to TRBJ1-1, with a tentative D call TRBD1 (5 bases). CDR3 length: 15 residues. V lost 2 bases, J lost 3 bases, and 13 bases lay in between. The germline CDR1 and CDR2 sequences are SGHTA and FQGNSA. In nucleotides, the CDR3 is TGTGCCAGCAGCTTATTGGGGCCCTCGGACACTGAAGCTTTCTTT. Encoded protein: CASSLLGPSDTEAFF.

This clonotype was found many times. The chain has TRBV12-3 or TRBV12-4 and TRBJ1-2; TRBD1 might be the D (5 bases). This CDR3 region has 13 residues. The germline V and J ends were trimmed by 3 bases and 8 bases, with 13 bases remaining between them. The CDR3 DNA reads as TGTGCCAGCAGTTTGTCAGGGAAGATGGGCTACACCTTC. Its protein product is CASSLSGKMGYTF.

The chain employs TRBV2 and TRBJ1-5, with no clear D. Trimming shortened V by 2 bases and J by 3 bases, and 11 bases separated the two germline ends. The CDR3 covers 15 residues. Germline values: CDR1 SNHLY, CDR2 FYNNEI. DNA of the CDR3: TGTGCCAGCAGTGAATTTTCGGGCACCAATCAGCCCCAGCATTTT. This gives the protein CASSEFSGTNQPQHF.

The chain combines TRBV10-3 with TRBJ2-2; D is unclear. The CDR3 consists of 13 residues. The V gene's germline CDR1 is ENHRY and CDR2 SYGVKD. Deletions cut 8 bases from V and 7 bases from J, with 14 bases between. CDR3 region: CAIAIRSSGELFF. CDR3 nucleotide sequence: TGTGCCATCGCCATCCGCTCTAGCGGGGAGCTGTTTTTT.

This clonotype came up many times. CDR3 in amino acids: CASSPGQGVNTEAFF. The CDR3 DNA is TGTGCCAGCAGCCCGGGACAGGGGGTGAACACTGAAGCTTTCTTT. V usage is TRBV9 and J usage is TRBJ1-1, with TRBD1 matching 11 bases. Per the germline V gene, CDR1 is SGDLS and CDR2 is YYNGEE. The CDR3 spans 15 residues. V was pared by 4 bases and J by 0 bases, with 2 bases of the junction left unmatched. The whole variable domain, filled in from reference TRBV9 and TRBJ1-1, reads DSGVTQTPKHLITATGQRVTLRCSPRSGDLSVYWYQQSLDQGLQFLIQYYNGEERAKGNILERFSAQQFPDLHSELNLSSLELGDSALYFCASSPGQGVNTEAFFGQGTRLTVV.

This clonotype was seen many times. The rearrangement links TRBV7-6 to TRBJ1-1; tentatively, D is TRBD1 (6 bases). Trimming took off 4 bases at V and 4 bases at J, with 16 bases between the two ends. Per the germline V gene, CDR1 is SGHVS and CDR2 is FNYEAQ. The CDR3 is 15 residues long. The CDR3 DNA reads TGTGCCAGCAGCTCTAAGGGGGGGCTCGGCACTGAAGCTTTCTTT. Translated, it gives CASSSKGGLGTEAFF.

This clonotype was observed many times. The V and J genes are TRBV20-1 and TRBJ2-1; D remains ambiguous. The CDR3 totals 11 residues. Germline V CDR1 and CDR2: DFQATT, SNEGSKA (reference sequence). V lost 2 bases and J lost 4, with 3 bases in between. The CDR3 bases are TGCAGTGCTAGACAATACAATGAGCAGTTCTTC. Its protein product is CSARQYNEQFF.

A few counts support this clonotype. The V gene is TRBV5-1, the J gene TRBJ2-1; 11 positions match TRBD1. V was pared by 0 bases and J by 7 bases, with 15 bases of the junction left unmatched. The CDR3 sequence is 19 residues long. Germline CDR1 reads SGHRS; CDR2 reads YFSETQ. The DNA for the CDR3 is TGCGCCAGCAGCTTGGCCGGGACAGGGGGATTTGGGGGAGGAAATGAGCAGTTCTTC. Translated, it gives CASSLAGTGGFGGGNEQFF.

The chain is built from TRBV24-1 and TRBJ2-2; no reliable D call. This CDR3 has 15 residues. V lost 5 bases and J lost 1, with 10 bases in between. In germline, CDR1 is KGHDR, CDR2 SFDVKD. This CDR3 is CATSGEYRNTGELFF. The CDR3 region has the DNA TGTGCCACCAGTGGCGAGTATAGGAACACCGGGGAGCTGTTTTTT.

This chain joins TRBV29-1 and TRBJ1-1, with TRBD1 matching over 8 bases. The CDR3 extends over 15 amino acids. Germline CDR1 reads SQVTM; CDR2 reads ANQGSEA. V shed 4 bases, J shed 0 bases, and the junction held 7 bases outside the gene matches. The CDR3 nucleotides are TGCAGCGTTGTTGGGGCAGGGGGCCTGAACACTGAAGCTTTCTTT. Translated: CSVVGAGGLNTEAFF.